The rows below give T cell receptor beta chains drawn from one sample of a study of shared clonotypes between healthy human individuals. Repertoires were generated with immunoSEQ multiplex PCR, while TCRdb's copy carries only in-frame clones and drops some. Found here are 2.3 million or so clones, over 85% of them singletons; the top ten hold 0.39%. The sequenced material came from naive CD4+ T cells from PBMCs. The receptors originated from a man between 18 and 35 years old in good health. Some clones in this sample may be carry-over from other donors' samples. Both conserved end residues are part of each CDR3. Fields, in order: J gene, V gene, clone size, D gene, CDR3 DNA, CDR3 protein. A D gene is named only where the DNA matches it firmly. A row's size may be missing; if present it is once, few, many or a size class.

J gene: TRBJ1-1; V gene: TRBV27; clone size: .; D gene: .; CDR3 DNA: TGTGCCAGCAGTGCCTGGATAACAGGGAGCACTGAAGCTTTCTTT; CDR3 protein: CASSAWITGSTEAFF
J gene: TRBJ1-2; V gene: TRBV6-1; clone size: .; D gene: .; CDR3 DNA: TGTGCCAGCAGGATTACCGGGGACTATGGCTACACCTTC; CDR3 protein: CASRITGDYGYTF
J gene: TRBJ2-6; V gene: TRBV2; clone size: .; D gene: .; CDR3 DNA: TGTGCCAGCAGTGAAGCCGGGACGGACTTCTCTGGGGCCAACGTCCTGACTTTC; CDR3 protein: CASSEAGTDFSGANVLTF
J gene: TRBJ1-2; V gene: TRBV4-3; clone size: once; D gene: .; CDR3 DNA: TGCGCCAGCAGCCAAGGTCGTCCAGTCACTAACTATGGCTACACCTTC; CDR3 protein: CASSQGRPVTNYGYTF
J gene: TRBJ2-7; V gene: TRBV7-6; clone size: .; D gene: TRBD2; CDR3 DNA: TGTGCCAGCAGCCAGCAGAGCGGGATGGACGAGCAGTACTTC; CDR3 protein: CASSQQSGMDEQYF
J gene: TRBJ2-1; V gene: TRBV6-1; clone size: .; D gene: .; CDR3 DNA: TGTGCCAGCCACTCCGGGCCAAGCTCCTACAATGAGCAGTTCTTC; CDR3 protein: CASHSGPSSYNEQFF
J gene: TRBJ1-5; V gene: TRBV19; clone size: few; D gene: TRBD1; CDR3 DNA: TGTGCCGGAGGAAAAAAGGGGGCAACTAATCAGCCCCAGCATTTT; CDR3 protein: CAGGKKGATNQPQHF
J gene: TRBJ2-7; V gene: TRBV13; clone size: few; D gene: .; CDR3 DNA: TGTGCCGCAGCAAGGGTAGGCTCCTACGAGCAGTACTTC; CDR3 protein: CAAARVGSYEQYF
J gene: TRBJ1-2; V gene: TRBV7-2; clone size: .; D gene: .; CDR3 DNA: TGTGCCAGCACCAACAGGGAACTTCAGGGCGGCTACACCTTC; CDR3 protein: CASTNRELQGGYTF
J gene: TRBJ1-3; V gene: TRBV18; clone size: .; D gene: .; CDR3 DNA: TGTGCCAGCTCACCTAGGGGAAGGGAGGACGGCTCTGGAAACACCATATATTTT; CDR3 protein: CASSPRGREDGSGNTIYF
J gene: TRBJ2-1; V gene: TRBV18; clone size: .; D gene: .; CDR3 DNA: TGTGCCAGCTCACCTGTCAGTAGGGGCATCTCTGACAATGAGCAGTTCTTC; CDR3 protein: CASSPVSRGISDNEQFF
J gene: TRBJ2-3; V gene: TRBV28; clone size: .; D gene: .; CDR3 DNA: TGTGCCAGCAACAAAAGGACTTTATTAGATACGCAGTATTTT; CDR3 protein: CASNKRTLLDTQYF
J gene: TRBJ2-3; V gene: TRBV7-3; clone size: .; D gene: TRBD2; CDR3 DNA: TGTGCCAGCAGTCGCTTCGCGGTGGGACTAGCGGGAGGAGAAGATACGCAGTATTTT; CDR3 protein: CASSRFAVGLAGGEDTQYF
J gene: TRBJ2-5; V gene: TRBV15; clone size: .; D gene: .; CDR3 DNA: TGTGCCACCAGCAGAGATCTGTCAGGACAAGAGACCCAGTACTTC; CDR3 protein: CATSRDLSGQETQYF
J gene: TRBJ2-7; V gene: TRBV9; clone size: .; D gene: .; CDR3 DNA: TGTGCCAGCAGCGTAGCCACGGGAGTCCCCTACGAGCAGTACTTC; CDR3 protein: CASSVATGVPYEQYF
J gene: TRBJ2-1; V gene: TRBV18; clone size: .; D gene: TRBD2; CDR3 DNA: TGTGCCAGCTCACCGGTCCTTGGACTGGCGGGAGGTGGGGATGAGCAGTTCTTC; CDR3 protein: CASSPVLGLAGGGDEQFF
J gene: TRBJ1-1; V gene: TRBV11-2; clone size: .; D gene: TRBD1; CDR3 DNA: TGTGCCAGCAGCCCAAATCAGGGGGCGGGAGAAAAAGCTTTCTTT; CDR3 protein: CASSPNQGAGEKAFF
J gene: TRBJ2-1; V gene: TRBV28; clone size: few; D gene: .; CDR3 DNA: TGTGCCAGCGGGGGGTCCTACAATGAGCAGTTCTTC; CDR3 protein: CASGGSYNEQFF
J gene: TRBJ2-7; V gene: TRBV28; clone size: .; D gene: .; CDR3 DNA: TGTGCCAGCAGTCAGGGAACCGGCTACGAGCAGTACTTC; CDR3 protein: CASSQGTGYEQYF
J gene: TRBJ2-1; V gene: TRBV5-1; clone size: once; D gene: .; CDR3 DNA: TGCGCCAGCAGTTCTCAGGGGGCTAGCGGCGATTCCTACAATGAGCAGTTCTTC; CDR3 protein: CASSSQGASGDSYNEQFF
J gene: TRBJ2-6; V gene: TRBV2; clone size: once; D gene: .; CDR3 DNA: TGTGCCAGCACTTACAGGGCTGGGGCCAACGTCCTGACTTTC; CDR3 protein: CASTYRAGANVLTF
J gene: TRBJ1-2; V gene: TRBV28; clone size: once; D gene: TRBD1; CDR3 DNA: TGTGCCAGCCTCTATCAGGGGGAAGGCTATGGCTACACCTTC; CDR3 protein: CASLYQGEGYGYTF
J gene: TRBJ1-4; V gene: TRBV9; clone size: .; D gene: TRBD1; CDR3 DNA: TGTGCCAGCAGCGGAGGACAGGGGGAGTCGACTAATGAAAAACTGTTTTTT; CDR3 protein: CASSGGQGESTNEKLFF
J gene: TRBJ1-6; V gene: TRBV30; clone size: .; D gene: .; CDR3 DNA: TGTGCCTGGAGCCCAACAGGGCCACGCGATTCACCCCTCCACTTT; CDR3 protein: CAWSPTGPRDSPLHF